The 27 T cell receptor beta chains below were found in one sample sequenced in a study of shared clonotypes between healthy human individuals. Here immunoSEQ multiplex PCR was the method, and the copy in TCRdb shows in-frame clones only, minus some. The sample shows more than 2,000,000 clones, approximately 92% of them seen only once. Sequenced input: naive CD4+ T cells sorted from blood. Subset of the sample: CD45RA+ positively selected. All receptors derive from a man aged 18 to 29 in good health.

The chain joins TRBV11-2 to TRBJ2-1; D gene uncertain. The CDR3 runs 14 residues. Germline V gene data show CDR1 as SGHAT and CDR2 as FQNNGV. V was pared by 5 bases and J by 5 bases, with 13 bases between. The CDR3 region has the DNA TGTGCCAGCAGCCTCGCCCGGGCTCACAATGAGCAGTTCTTC. This codes for CASSLARAHNEQFF.

This clone has just one count. The chain links TRBV27 to TRBJ2-1; 10 nucleotides agree with TRBD1. J was trimmed by 6 bases and V by 4 bases; bases with no gene match: 9. CDR3 length: 16 amino acids. CDR1 and CDR2 (germline): MNHEY, SMNVEV (reference sequence). For the CDR3, the DNA is TGTGCCAGCAGTTCCTTAGGACAGGGGGAACGCAATGAGCAGTTCTTC. This translates into CASSSLGQGERNEQFF.

This clone was found a few times. The chain couples TRBV29-1 to TRBJ1-1; a possible D gene is TRBD1 (6 bases). The CDR3 spans 12 residues. CDR1 SQVTM and CDR2 ANQGSEA come from the germline V gene. The V and J ends lost 7 bases and 0 bases respectively, with 9 bases between them. The DNA of the CDR3 is TGCAGCGGGGGACAAATGAACACTGAAGCTTTCTTT. It specifies CSGGQMNTEAFF.

The chain carries TRBV19 and TRBJ1-5; possible D gene TRBD1, 5 bases. Germline V gene data show CDR1 as LNHDA and CDR2 as SQIVND (reference sequence). Trimming removed 5 bases from V and 10 bases from J, with 18 bases in between. This CDR3 is 14 amino acids long. CDR3 nucleotide sequence: TGTGCCAGTAGTCCCCCACGACAGTCAGGACCCCAGCATTTT. It specifies CASSPPRQSGPQHF.

On this clone: The same CDR3 arises from other DNA sequences in this sample as well. The J gene is TRBJ2-5, the V gene TRBV5-1, with 12 bases fitting TRBD2. This CDR3 has 16 amino acids. Germline V gene sequence: CDR1 SGHRS, CDR2 YFSETQ. Losses at the gene ends were 0 bases for V and 3 bases for J; bases not matched to a gene: 3. The chain's CDR3 is CASSLVGLAGKETQYF. The CDR3 DNA sequence: TGCGCCAGCAGCTTGGTGGGACTAGCGGGCAAAGAGACCCAGTACTTC.

This chain joins TRBV14 and TRBJ2-3; perhaps D is TRBD1 or TRBD2 (5 bases each). The CDR3 runs 17 residues. Trimming removed 1 base from V and 0 bases from J, with 14 bases in between. CDR1 is SGHDN and CDR2 is FVKESK in the germline V gene. CDR3 protein: CASSQGGYYPSTDTQYF. CDR3 bases: TGTGCCAGCAGCCAAGGGGGGTACTACCCCAGCACAGATACGCAGTATTTT.

The chain combines TRBV10-2 with TRBJ2-5; no clear D. The CDR3 has 13 residues. Deletions cut 5 bases from V and 5 bases from J, with 12 bases between. The germline V gene has CDR1 WSHSY and CDR2 SAAADI. CDR3 bases: TGCGCCAGCAGTTCACTTGCGGCGGAGACCCAGTACTTC. Translated: CASSSLAAETQYF.

The chain has TRBV9 and TRBJ1-5; D ambiguous. Germline values: CDR1 SGDLS, CDR2 YYNGEE. Trimming cost V 0 bases and J 0 bases, with 10 bases left between them. The CDR3 is 16 amino acids. CDR3 amino acids: CASSVVYPHSNQPQHF. In DNA, the CDR3 is TGTGCCAGCAGCGTAGTGTACCCTCATAGCAATCAGCCCCAGCATTTT.

This chain connects TRBV28 to TRBJ2-4; D could derive from TRBD1 or TRBD2 (6 bases each). Trimming shortened V by 5 bases and J by 0 bases, and 17 bases separated the two germline ends. The CDR3 has 17 residues. CDR1 and CDR2 from the germline V gene are MDHEN and SYDVKM. This CDR3 reads CASSNAGHLLAKNIQYF. DNA of the CDR3: TGTGCCAGCAGTAACGCGGGACACCTACTAGCCAAAAACATTCAGTACTTC.

V is TRBV14 and J is TRBJ2-7; possible D gene TRBD1, 6 bases. The CDR3 totals 14 residues. The germline V gene has CDR1 SGHDN and CDR2 FVKESK. Trimming left V 5 bases short and J 6 bases short, with 17 bases between. The CDR3 is CASSSYRDSVEQYF. The CDR3 DNA reads as TGTGCCAGCAGCTCTTACAGGGATTCGGTCGAGCAGTACTTC.

The chain carries TRBV10-1 and TRBJ2-5; D might be TRBD2 (5 bases). The CDR3 is made up of 16 amino acids. Trimming stripped 4 bases from V and 0 bases from J, with 15 bases between. Germline V gene data show CDR1 as WNHNN and CDR2 as SYGVQD (reference sequence). Written as DNA, the CDR3 is TGCGCCAGCAGTGGCCGGCGGGTGGGGAACCAAGAGACCCAGTACTTC. As protein: CASSGRRVGNQETQYF.

A few counts support this clone. Additional DNA sequences in this sample encode the identical CDR3. The chain joins TRBV7-9 to TRBJ1-1, with TRBD1 as a possible D gene (5 bases). The ends were cut back, 3 bases at V and 1 base at J, with 6 bases in the middle. This CDR3 is built from 13 residues. Germline-derived CDR1 and CDR2 are SEHNR and FQNEAQ (reference sequence). The CDR3 region is CASSFTGNTEAFF. DNA of the CDR3: TGTGCCAGCAGCTTTACAGGGAACACTGAAGCTTTCTTT.

The rearrangement uses TRBV19 and TRBJ2-5, with 9 nucleotides matching TRBD2. CDR1 LNHDA and CDR2 SQIVND come from the germline V gene (reference sequence). There are 12 residues in the CDR3. The trim removed 5 bases at V and 6 bases at J, leaving 1 base unmatched. DNA of the CDR3: TGTGCCAGTAGTTCTAGCGGGAAGACCCAGTACTTC. Its translation: CASSSSGKTQYF.

With respect to this clone: Additional DNA sequences in this sample encode the identical CDR3. This chain joins TRBV5-1 and TRBJ2-7; TRBD2 matches at 9 bases. Germline loops: CDR1 SGHRS, CDR2 YFSETQ. Trimming took 4 bases from V and 0 from J; bases not matched to a gene: 5. The CDR3 is 15 amino acids. CDR3 nucleotide sequence: TGCGCCAGCAGCCCCCTAGCGGGGAGCTCCTACGAGCAGTACTTC. Protein product: CASSPLAGSSYEQYF.

The rearrangement links TRBV6-5 to TRBJ1-1; TRBD1 might be the D (5 bases). V lost 5 bases, J lost 7 bases, and 14 bases lay in between. This CDR3 is built from 13 residues. Germline V gene sequence: CDR1 MNHEY, CDR2 SVGAGI. The CDR3: CASSRQGRGEAFF. The CDR3 region has the DNA TGTGCCAGCAGTCGCCAAGGGAGGGGTGAAGCTTTCTTT.

J is TRBJ2-7 and V is TRBV5-6; tentatively, D is TRBD1 (6 bases). This CDR3 region has 16 residues. Germline CDR1 SGHDT, CDR2 YYEEEE. V was cut by 4 bases and J by 0 bases, with 17 bases left in between. CDR3 residues: CASSADLGQPSYEQYF. CDR3 sequence (DNA): TGTGCCAGCAGCGCAGATCTAGGACAGCCCTCCTACGAGCAGTACTTC.

The CDR3 DNA is TGTGCCAGCAGTTTATTTCCAGGGGAGCTGTTTTTT. This gives the protein CASSLFPGELFF. The chain carries TRBV28 and TRBJ2-2; D unclear. The germline gives CDR1 MDHEN, CDR2 SYDVKM. Deletions cut 1 base from V and 8 bases from J, with 5 bases between. The CDR3 totals 12 residues.

The chain links TRBV6-1 to TRBJ2-5; a possible D gene is TRBD1 (5 bases). V was cut by 3 bases and J by 5 bases, with 13 bases left in between. The CDR3 extends over 14 amino acids. From germline, CDR1 is MNHNS and CDR2 SASEGT. CDR3 residues: CASSDQPTVETQYF. The CDR3 coding sequence is TGTGCCAGCAGTGACCAACCGACAGTGGAGACCCAGTACTTC.

V is TRBV28 and J is TRBJ2-7; D is possibly TRBD1 or TRBD2 (5 bases each). With 9 bases removed from V and 2 bases from J, the gap between germline ends came to 14 bases. The germline V gene has CDR1 MDHEN and CDR2 SYDVKM. This CDR3 region has 13 residues. The CDR3 reads CASGTDKAYEQYF. CDR3 bases: TGTGCCAGTGGGACGGATAAGGCCTACGAGCAGTACTTC. The full variable domain, rest sourced from reference TRBV28 and TRBJ2-7, is DVKVTQSSRYLVKRTGEKVFLECVQDMDHENMFWYRQDPGLGLRLIYFSYDVKMKEKGDIPEGYSVSREKKERFSLILESASTNQTSMYLCASGTDKAYEQYFGPGTRLTVT.

The V gene is TRBV5-8, the J gene TRBJ1-6, with 8 bases that match TRBD1. Germline CDR1 and CDR2: SGHTS and YDEGEE. The CDR3 covers 15 residues. Unmatched junction bases numbered 4, after V lost 3 bases and J lost 5 bases. Written as DNA, the CDR3 is TGTGCCAGCAGCTCCCGGACAGGGCATAATTCACCCCTCCACTTT. Amino acid sequence: CASSSRTGHNSPLHF.

This rearrangement joins TRBV2 to TRBJ2-7; D is uncertain. This CDR3 spans 13 amino acids. Germline lookup yields CDR1 SNHLY and CDR2 FYNNEI. Deletions cut 6 bases from V and 1 base from J, with 10 bases between. The CDR3 DNA reads as TGTGCCAGCAGAATCGGCGGATCCTACGAGCAGTACTTC. Amino acids: CASRIGGSYEQYF.

A word on this clone: The same CDR3 can be traced to other DNA sequences in this sample. This chain connects TRBV6-1 to TRBJ2-2; D is unresolved. The CDR3 sequence is 12 residues long. V was shortened by 3 bases and J by 5 bases, with 4 bases between the two germline ends. CDR1 is MNHNS and CDR2 is SASEGT in the germline V gene. The CDR3 nucleotides read TGTGCCAGCAGTGAGGGAACCGGGGAGCTGTTTTTT. Translation gives CASSEGTGELFF.

The chain combines TRBV15 with TRBJ2-7; 11 positions agree with TRBD2. The CDR3 sequence is 17 residues long. Trimming cost V 5 bases and J 6 bases; bases outside gene matches: 15. From germline, CDR1 is LNHNV and CDR2 YYDKDF (reference sequence). This chain's CDR3 is CATSQTLYSGRAPEQYF. CDR3 nucleotide sequence: TGTGCCACCAGCCAAACCCTTTATAGCGGGAGGGCCCCCGAGCAGTACTTC.

The V call is TRBV18, the J call TRBJ2-5; maybe TRBD1 (6 bases). CDR3 length: 15 residues. The germline V and J ends were trimmed by 1 base and 5 bases, with 14 bases remaining between them. The germline V gene encodes CDR1 KGHSH and CDR2 LQKENI. In DNA, the CDR3 is TGTGCCAGCTCACCACAAAGAAACAGGGTCGAGACCCAGTACTTC. It codes for CASSPQRNRVETQYF.

Comments on this clone: This specimen includes other DNA sequences encoding the same CDR3. This chain links TRBV5-1 with TRBJ2-5; weak D call: TRBD1 (6 bases). The CDR3 length is 14 residues. Trimming took 4 bases from V and 1 from J, leaving 11 bases between them. Looked up from germline, CDR1 is SGHRS and CDR2 is YFSETQ. The CDR3 here is CASSLTGPQETQYF. Here the CDR3 DNA reads TGCGCCAGCAGCCTCACAGGGCCCCAAGAGACCCAGTACTTC.

This chain uses TRBV6-6 with TRBJ2-2; tentative D call: TRBD2 (5 bases). The CDR3 is 11 residues long. Trimming took 7 bases from V and 7 from J, leaving 7 bases between them. Per germline, CDR1 MNHNY and CDR2 SVGAGI (reference sequence). CDR3 bases: TGTGCCAGCACTCGGGGCGGGGAGCTGTTTTTT. It encodes CASTRGGELFF.

V and J are TRBV18 and TRBJ2-5, with 10 bases lining up with TRBD1. The CDR3 runs 16 residues. Germline lookup yields CDR1 KGHSH and CDR2 LQKENI. Trimming cost V 0 bases and J 4 bases; bases outside gene matches: 5. CDR3 nucleotide sequence: TGTGCCAGCTCACCACCGAGGGGACAGGGGAGAGAGACCCAGTACTTC. This codes for CASSPPRGQGRETQYF.